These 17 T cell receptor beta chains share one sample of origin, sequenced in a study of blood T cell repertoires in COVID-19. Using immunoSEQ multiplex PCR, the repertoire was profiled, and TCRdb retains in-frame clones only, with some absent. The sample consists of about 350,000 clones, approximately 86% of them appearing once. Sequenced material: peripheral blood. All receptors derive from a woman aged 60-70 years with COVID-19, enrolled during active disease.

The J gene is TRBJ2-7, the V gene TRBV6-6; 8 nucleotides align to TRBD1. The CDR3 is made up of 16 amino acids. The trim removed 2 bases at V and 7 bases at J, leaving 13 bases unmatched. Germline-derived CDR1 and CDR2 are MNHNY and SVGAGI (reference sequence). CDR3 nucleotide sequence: TGTGCCAGCAGTTACGGAGGTGGGACAGGTACAGGGGAGCAGTACTTC. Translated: CASSYGGGTGTGEQYF.

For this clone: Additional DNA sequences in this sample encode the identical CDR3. Written as DNA, the CDR3 is TGTGCCAGCAGCCCCGGGAACTATGGCTACACCTTC. Translating it yields CASSPGNYGYTF. The V and J genes are TRBV5-4 and TRBJ1-2; D uncertain. Germline CDR1 and CDR2: SGHNT and YYREEE (reference sequence). Trimming left V 4 bases short and J 2 bases short, with 6 bases between. This CDR3 is 12 amino acids long.

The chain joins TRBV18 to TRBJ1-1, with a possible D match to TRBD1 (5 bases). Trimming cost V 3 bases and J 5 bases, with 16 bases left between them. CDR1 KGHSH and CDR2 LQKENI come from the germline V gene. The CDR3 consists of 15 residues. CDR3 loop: CASSPASAGQTEAFF. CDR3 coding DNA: TGTGCCAGCTCACCCGCCTCGGCAGGGCAAACTGAAGCTTTCTTT.

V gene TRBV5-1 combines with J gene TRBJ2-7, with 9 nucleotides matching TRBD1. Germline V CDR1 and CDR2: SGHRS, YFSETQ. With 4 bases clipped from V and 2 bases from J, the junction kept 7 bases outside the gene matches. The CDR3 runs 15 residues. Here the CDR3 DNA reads TGCGCCAGCAGCGTCACCGGGACAGGGACCTACGAGCAGTACTTC. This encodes CASSVTGTGTYEQYF.

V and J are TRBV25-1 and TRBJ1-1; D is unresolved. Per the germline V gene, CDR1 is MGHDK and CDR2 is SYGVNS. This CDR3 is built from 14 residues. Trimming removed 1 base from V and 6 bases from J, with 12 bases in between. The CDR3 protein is CASSESGRAAEAFF. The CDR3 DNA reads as TGTGCCAGCAGTGAATCGGGTAGAGCGGCTGAAGCTTTCTTT.

CDR3 in DNA: TGTGCCATCAGTGACTCGATCGACAGGGCTGGCTACACCTTC. As protein: CAISDSIDRAGYTF. V is TRBV10-3 and J is TRBJ1-2, with 7 bases that match TRBD1. CDR1 ENHRY and CDR2 SYGVKD come from the germline V gene. The V segment lost 3 bases and the J segment 7 bases; nucleotides outside the gene matches: 8. CDR3 length: 14 residues.

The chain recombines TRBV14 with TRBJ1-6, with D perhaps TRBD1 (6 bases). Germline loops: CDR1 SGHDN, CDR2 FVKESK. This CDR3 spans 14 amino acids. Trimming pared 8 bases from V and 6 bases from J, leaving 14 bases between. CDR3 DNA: TGTGCCAGCGGGGACACGGCCGTTAATTCACCCCTCCACTTT. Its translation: CASGDTAVNSPLHF.

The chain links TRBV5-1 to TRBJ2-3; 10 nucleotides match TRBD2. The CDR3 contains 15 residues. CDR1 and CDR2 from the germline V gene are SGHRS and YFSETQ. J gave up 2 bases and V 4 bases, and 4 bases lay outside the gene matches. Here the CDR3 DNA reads TGCGCCAGCAGCATTAGCGGGGGGCACACAGATACGCAGTATTTT. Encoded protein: CASSISGGHTDTQYF.

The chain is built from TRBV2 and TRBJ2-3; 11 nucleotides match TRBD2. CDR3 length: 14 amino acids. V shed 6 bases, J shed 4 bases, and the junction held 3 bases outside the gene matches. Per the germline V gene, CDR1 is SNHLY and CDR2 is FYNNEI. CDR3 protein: CASRLAGASDTQYF. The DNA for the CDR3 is TGTGCCAGCAGACTAGCGGGGGCCTCAGATACGCAGTATTTT. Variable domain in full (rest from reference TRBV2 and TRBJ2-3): EPEVTQTPSHQVTQMGQEVILRCVPISNHLYFYWYRQILGQKVEFLVSFYNNEISEKSEIFDDQFSVERPDGSNFTLKIRSTKLEDSAMYFCASRLAGASDTQYFGPGTRLTVL.

CDR3 protein: CASSYSTAGEAFF. CDR3 DNA: TGTGCCAGCAGTTACTCGACGGCAGGTGAAGCTTTCTTT. The chain uses TRBV6-5 and TRBJ1-1; no definite D call. Trimming removed 0 bases at V and 7 bases at J, with 9 bases between. The CDR3 runs 13 residues. Germline CDR1 is MNHEY and CDR2 is SVGAGI.

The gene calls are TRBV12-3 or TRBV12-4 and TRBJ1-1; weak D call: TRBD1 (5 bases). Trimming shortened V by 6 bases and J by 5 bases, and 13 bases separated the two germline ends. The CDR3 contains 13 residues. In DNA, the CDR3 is TGTGCCAGCAGGAGGTGGGGGGAGACTGAAGCTTTCTTT. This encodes CASRRWGETEAFF.

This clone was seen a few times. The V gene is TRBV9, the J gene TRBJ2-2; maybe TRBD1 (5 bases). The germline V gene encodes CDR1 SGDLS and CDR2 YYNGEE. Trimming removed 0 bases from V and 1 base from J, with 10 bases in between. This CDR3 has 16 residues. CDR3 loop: CASSVGRVQNTGELFF. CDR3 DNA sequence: TGTGCCAGCAGCGTAGGCAGGGTCCAGAACACCGGGGAGCTGTTTTTT.

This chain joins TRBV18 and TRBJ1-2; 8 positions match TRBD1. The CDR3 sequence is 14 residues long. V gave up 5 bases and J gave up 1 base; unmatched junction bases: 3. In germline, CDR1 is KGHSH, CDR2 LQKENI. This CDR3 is CASSGQGLNYGYTF. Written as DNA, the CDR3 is TGTGCCAGCTCAGGACAGGGTCTTAACTATGGCTACACCTTC.

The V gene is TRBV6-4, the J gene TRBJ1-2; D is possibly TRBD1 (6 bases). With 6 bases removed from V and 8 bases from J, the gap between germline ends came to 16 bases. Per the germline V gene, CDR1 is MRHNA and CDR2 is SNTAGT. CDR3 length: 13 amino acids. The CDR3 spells CASRPSLGGGYTF. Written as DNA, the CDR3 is TGTGCCAGCAGGCCATCATTAGGGGGAGGCTACACCTTC.

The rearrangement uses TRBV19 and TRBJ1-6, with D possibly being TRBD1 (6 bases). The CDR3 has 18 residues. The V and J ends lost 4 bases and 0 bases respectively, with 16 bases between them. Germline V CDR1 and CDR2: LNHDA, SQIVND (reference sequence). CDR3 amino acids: CASSNHRDSSSYNSPLHF. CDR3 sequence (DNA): TGTGCCAGTAGTAATCACAGGGATTCGAGCTCCTATAATTCACCCCTCCACTTT.

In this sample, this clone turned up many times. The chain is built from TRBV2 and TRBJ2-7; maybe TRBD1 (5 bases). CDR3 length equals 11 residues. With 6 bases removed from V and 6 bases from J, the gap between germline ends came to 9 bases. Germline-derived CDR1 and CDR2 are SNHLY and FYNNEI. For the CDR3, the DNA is TGTGCCAGCAGGACAGAGGCCGAGCAGTACTTC. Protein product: CASRTEAEQYF.

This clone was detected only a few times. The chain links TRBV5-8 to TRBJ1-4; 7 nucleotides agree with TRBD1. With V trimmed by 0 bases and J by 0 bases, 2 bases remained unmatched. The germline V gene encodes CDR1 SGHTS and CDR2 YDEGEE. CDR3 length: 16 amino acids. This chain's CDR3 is CASSLVQGATNEKLFF. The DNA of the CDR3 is TGTGCCAGCAGCTTGGTCCAGGGGGCAACTAATGAAAAACTGTTTTTT. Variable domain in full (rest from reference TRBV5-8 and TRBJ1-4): EAGVTQSPTHLIKTRGQQATLRCSPISGHTSVYWYQQALGLGLQFLLWYDEGEERNRGNFPPRFSGRQFPNYSSELNVNALELEDSALYLCASSLVQGATNEKLFFGSGTQLSVL.